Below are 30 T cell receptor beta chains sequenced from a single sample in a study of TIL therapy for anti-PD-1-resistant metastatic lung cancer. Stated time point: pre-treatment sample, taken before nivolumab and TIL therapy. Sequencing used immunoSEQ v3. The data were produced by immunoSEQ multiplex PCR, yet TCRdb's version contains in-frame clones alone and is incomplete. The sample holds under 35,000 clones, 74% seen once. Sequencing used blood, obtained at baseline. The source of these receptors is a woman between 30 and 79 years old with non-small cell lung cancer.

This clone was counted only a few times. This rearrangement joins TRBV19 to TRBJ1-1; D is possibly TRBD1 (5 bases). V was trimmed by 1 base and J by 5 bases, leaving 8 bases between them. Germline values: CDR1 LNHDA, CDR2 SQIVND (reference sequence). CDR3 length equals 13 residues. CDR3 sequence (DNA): TGTGCCAGTAGTATAGCTGGGGGAACTGAAGCTTTCTTT. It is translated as CASSIAGGTEAFF.

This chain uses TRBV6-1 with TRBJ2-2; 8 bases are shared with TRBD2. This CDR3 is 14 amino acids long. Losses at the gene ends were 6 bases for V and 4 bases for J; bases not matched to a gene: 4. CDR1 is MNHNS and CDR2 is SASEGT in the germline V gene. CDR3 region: CASRRLATTGELFF. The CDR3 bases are TGTGCCAGCAGGAGACTAGCGACCACCGGGGAGCTGTTTTTT.

The CDR3 sequence is CASRTGGIGNEQFF. The CDR3 DNA reads as TGTGCCAGCAGAACAGGGGGTATAGGTAATGAGCAGTTCTTC. The chain employs TRBV6-5 and TRBJ2-1, with 8 bases lining up with TRBD1. The V segment lost 6 bases and the J segment 7 bases; nucleotides outside the gene matches: 8. The germline V gene encodes CDR1 MNHEY and CDR2 SVGAGI. The CDR3 is 14 residues long.

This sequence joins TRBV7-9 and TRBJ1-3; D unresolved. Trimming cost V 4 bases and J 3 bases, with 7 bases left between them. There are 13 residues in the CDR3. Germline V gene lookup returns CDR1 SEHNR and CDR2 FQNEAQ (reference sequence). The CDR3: CASSSGLGNTIYF. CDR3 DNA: TGTGCCAGCAGCTCGGGCCTTGGAAACACCATATATTTT.

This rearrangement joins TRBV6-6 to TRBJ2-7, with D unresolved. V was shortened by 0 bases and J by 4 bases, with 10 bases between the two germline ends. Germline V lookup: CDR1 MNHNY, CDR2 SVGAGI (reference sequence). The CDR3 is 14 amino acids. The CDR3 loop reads CASSYSGRLYEQYF. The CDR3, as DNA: TGTGCCAGCAGTTACTCTGGCAGGTTATACGAGCAGTACTTC.

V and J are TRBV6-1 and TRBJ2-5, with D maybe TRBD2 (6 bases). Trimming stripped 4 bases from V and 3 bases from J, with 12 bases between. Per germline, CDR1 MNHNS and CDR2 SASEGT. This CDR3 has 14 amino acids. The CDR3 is CASSVMEGKETQYF. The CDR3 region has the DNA TGTGCCAGCAGTGTAATGGAGGGAAAAGAGACCCAGTACTTC.

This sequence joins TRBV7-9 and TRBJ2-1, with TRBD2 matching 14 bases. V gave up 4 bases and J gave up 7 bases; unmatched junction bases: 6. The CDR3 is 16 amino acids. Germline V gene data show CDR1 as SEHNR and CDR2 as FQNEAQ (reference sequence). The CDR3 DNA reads TGTGCCAGCAGCTGGGGACTAGCGGGAGATCCGAATGAGCAGTTCTTC. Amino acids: CASSWGLAGDPNEQFF.

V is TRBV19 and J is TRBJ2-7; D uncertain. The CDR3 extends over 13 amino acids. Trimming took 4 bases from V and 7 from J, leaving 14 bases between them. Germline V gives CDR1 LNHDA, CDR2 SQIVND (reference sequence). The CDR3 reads CASSTVPVMEQYF. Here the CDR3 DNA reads TGTGCCAGTAGTACGGTACCCGTTATGGAGCAGTACTTC.

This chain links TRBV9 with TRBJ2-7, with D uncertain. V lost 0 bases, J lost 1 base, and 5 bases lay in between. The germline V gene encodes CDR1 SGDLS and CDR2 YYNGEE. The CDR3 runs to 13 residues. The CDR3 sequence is CASSVAPSYEQYF. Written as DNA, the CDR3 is TGTGCCAGCAGCGTAGCTCCGTCCTACGAGCAGTACTTC.

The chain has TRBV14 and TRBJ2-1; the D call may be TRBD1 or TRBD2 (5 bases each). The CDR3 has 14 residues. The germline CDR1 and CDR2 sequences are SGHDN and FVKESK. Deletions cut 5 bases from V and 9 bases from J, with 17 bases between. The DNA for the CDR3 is TGTGCCAGCAGCGGAGCTTACGGGGCTGGTGAGCAGTTCTTC. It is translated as CASSGAYGAGEQFF.

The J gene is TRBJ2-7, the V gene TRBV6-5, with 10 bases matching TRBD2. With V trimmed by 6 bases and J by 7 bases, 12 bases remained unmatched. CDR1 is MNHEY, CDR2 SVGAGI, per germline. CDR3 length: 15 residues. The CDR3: CASRDSLAGVKEQYF. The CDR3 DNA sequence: TGTGCCAGCAGGGACAGTCTAGCGGGAGTGAAAGAGCAGTACTTC.

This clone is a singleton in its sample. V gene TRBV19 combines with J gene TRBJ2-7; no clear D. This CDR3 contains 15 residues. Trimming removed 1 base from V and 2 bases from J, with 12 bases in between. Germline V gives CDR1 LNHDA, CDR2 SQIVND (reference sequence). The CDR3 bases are TGTGCCAGTAGTATAGGCGGCGGTATTACCTACGAGCAGTACTTC. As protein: CASSIGGGITYEQYF.

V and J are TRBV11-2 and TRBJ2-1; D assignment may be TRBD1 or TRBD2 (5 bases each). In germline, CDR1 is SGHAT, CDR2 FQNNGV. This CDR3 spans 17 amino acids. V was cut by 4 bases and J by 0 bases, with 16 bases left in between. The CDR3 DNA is TGTGCCAGCAGCTCAGACCTTCGGGGCAGCTCCTACAATGAGCAGTTCTTC. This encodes CASSSDLRGSSYNEQFF.

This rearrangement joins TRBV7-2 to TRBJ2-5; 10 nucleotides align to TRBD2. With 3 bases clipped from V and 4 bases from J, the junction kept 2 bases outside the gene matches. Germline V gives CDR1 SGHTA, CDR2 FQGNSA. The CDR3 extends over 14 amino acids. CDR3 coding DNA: TGTGCCAGCAGCTTGAGCGGGAGGGGAGAGACCCAGTACTTC. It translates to CASSLSGRGETQYF.

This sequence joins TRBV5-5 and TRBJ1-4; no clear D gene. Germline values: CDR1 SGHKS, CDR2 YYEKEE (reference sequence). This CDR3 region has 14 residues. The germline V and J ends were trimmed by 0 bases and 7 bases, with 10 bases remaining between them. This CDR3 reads CASSLGTRGEKLFF. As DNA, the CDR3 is TGTGCCAGCAGCTTGGGAACTCGGGGTGAAAAACTGTTTTTT.

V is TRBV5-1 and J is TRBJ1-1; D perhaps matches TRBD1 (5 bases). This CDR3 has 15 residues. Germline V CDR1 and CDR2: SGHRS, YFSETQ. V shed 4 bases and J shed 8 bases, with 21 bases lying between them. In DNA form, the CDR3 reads TGCGCCAGCAGCCCTACCCGGACAAGGCGGGCGGAAGCTTTCTTT. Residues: CASSPTRTRRAEAFF.

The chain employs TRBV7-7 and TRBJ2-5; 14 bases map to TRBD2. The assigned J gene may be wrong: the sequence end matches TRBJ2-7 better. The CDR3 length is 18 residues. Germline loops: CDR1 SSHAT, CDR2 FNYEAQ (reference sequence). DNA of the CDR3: TGTGCCAGCAGCTTATTGGGACTAGCGGGAGACTCCCCCGCCGAGCAGTACTTC. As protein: CASSLLGLAGDSPAEQYF.

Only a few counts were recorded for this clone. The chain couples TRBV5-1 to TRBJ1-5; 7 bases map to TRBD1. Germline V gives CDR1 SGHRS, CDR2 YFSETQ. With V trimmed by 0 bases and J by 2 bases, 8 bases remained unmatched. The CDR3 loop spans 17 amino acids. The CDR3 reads CASSLGTGSGGNQPQHF. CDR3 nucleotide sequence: TGCGCCAGCAGCTTGGGGACAGGTTCGGGAGGCAATCAGCCCCAGCATTTT. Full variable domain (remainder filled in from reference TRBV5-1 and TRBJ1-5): KAGVTQTPRYLIKTRGQQVTLSCSPISGHRSVSWYQQTPGQGLQFLFEYFSETQRNKGNFPGRFSGRQFSNSRSEMNVSTLELGDSALYLCASSLGTGSGGNQPQHFGDGTRLSIL.

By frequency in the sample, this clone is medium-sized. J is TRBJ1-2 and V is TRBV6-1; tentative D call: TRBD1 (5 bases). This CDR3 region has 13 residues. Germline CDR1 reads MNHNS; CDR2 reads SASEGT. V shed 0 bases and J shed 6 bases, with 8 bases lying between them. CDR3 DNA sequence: TGTGCCAGCAGTGAAGCGGGAGGGGATGGCTACACCTTC. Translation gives CASSEAGGDGYTF.

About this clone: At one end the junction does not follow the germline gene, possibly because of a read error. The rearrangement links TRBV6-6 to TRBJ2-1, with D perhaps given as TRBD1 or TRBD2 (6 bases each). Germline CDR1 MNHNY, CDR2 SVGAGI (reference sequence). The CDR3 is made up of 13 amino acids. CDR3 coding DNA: TGTGCCAGCAACGGGGGACATGCCTTACAACGGATCTTC. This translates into CASNGGHALQRIF.

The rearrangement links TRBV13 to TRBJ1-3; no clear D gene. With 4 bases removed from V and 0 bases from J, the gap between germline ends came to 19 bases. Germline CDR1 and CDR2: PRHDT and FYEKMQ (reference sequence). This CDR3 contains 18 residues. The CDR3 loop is CASSSRLAPLLSGNTIYF. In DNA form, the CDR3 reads TGTGCCAGCAGCTCACGTCTGGCCCCCCTCCTCTCTGGAAACACCATATATTTT.

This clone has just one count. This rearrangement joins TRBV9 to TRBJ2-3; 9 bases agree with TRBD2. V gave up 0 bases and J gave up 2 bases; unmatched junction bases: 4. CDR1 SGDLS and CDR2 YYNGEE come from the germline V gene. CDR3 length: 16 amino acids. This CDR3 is CASSVALAGTTDTQYF. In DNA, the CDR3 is TGTGCCAGCAGCGTAGCTCTAGCGGGAACCACAGATACGCAGTATTTT.

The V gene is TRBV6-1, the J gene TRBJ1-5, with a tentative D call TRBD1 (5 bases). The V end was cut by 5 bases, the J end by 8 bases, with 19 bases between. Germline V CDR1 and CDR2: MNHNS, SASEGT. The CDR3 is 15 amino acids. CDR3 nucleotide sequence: TGTGCCAGCAGTCCCCGGGACGGGTTTAGTGAGCCCCAGCATTTT. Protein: CASSPRDGFSEPQHF.

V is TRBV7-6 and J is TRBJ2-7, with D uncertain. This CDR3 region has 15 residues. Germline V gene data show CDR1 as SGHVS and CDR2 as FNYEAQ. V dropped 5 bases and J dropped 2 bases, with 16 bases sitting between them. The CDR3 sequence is CASSPGARATYEQYF. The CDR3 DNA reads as TGTGCCAGCAGCCCCGGCGCCCGGGCCACCTACGAGCAGTACTTC.

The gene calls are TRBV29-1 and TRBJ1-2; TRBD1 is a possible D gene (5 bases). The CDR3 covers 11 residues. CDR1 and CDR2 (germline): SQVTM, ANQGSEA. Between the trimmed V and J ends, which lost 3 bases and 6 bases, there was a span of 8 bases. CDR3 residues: CSVDEGHGYTF. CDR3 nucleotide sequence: TGCAGCGTTGATGAGGGGCATGGCTACACCTTC.

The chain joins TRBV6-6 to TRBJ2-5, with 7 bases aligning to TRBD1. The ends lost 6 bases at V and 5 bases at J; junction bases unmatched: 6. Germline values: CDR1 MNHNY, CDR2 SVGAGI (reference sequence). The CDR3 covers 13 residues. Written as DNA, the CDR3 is TGTGCCAGCAGACCCACAGGGGAGGAGACCCAGTACTTC. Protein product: CASRPTGEETQYF.

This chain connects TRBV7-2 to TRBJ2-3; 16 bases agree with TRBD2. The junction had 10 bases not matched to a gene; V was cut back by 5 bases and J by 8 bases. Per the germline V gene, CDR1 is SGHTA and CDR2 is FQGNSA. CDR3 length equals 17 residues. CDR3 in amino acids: CASSGGTSGRAVVTQYF. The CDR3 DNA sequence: TGTGCCAGCAGCGGGGGGACTAGCGGGAGGGCGGTGGTTACGCAGTATTTT.

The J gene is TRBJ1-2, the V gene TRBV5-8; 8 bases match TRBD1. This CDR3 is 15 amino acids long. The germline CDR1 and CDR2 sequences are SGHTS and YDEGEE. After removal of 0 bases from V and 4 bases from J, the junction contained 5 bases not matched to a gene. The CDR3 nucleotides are TGTGCCAGCAGCTTGGAGACAGGGGCAGCCTATGGCTACACCTTC. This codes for CASSLETGAAYGYTF.

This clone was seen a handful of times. The CDR3 DNA reads TGCAGCGTTGAAGGGGGGAGCAGCTCAGATACGCAGTATTTT. Translated: CSVEGGSSSDTQYF. The chain has TRBV29-1 and TRBJ2-3, with D perhaps given as TRBD1 or TRBD2 (5 bases each). This CDR3 region has 14 residues. V dropped 1 base and J dropped 4 bases, with 12 bases sitting between them. The germline gives CDR1 SQVTM, CDR2 ANQGSEA.

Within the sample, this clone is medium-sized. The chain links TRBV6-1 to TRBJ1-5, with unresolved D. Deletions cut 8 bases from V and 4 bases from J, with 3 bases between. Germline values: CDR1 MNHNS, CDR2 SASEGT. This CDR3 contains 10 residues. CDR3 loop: CASLNQPQHF. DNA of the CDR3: TGTGCCAGCCTAAATCAGCCCCAGCATTTT.